These T cell receptor beta chains were read from a single sample in a study of response to subunit inactivated influenza vaccine. TCRdb fed the RT-PCR reads into MiXCR, producing one record per CDR3 protein. The data show 650,000 to 800,000 distinct CDR3 sequences, with roughly 18% seen just once and approximately 10% held by the top ten. This specimen consisted of PBMCs from blood, obtained more than 4 days after vaccination. All receptors come from a man aged 50 to 60 who received an inactivated influenza vaccine. Both conserved end residues are part of each CDR3. D genes are given only for firm matches.

D gene,J gene,V gene,CDR3 protein
TRBD2,TRBJ2-1,TRBV7-9,CASSPHSGTPRNEQFF
-,TRBJ2-7,TRBV6-1,CASARGLSYEQYF
-,TRBJ2-7,TRBV7-2,CASSLTVGDEQYF
-,TRBJ1-4,TRBV7-2,CASSQLPDSTIEKLFF
-,TRBJ2-1,TRBV30,CAWSPMGDTYNEQFF
-,TRBJ2-1,TRBV7-2,CASSFGVRERQFF
-,TRBJ1-2,TRBV12-3/TRBV12-4,CASGSQGSYGYTF
-,TRBJ2-5,TRBV7-2,CASSLRATFQETQYF
-,TRBJ1-3,TRBV12-3/TRBV12-4,CASSLKIGLPGGNTIYF
-,TRBJ2-6,TRBV20-1,CSAGSFSGANVLTF
-,TRBJ2-5,TRBV11-2,CASSLVSSFQETQYF
-,TRBJ1-2,TRBV7-9,CASSLGQHYGYTF
-,TRBJ2-4,TRBV20-1,CSASRENIQYF
TRBD2,TRBJ2-1,TRBV12-3/TRBV12-4,CASSGSGTSGFNEQFF
-,TRBJ1-6,TRBV12-3/TRBV12-4,CASSLSRVESPLHF
TRBD2,TRBJ2-3,TRBV7-8,CASSPGTSGGTDTQYF
-,TRBJ2-3,TRBV29-1,CSLSGGGDTQYF
-,TRBJ2-6,TRBV12-3/TRBV12-4,CASSFDGYRGSGANVLTF
-,TRBJ2-5,TRBV18,CASSPTRDQETQYF
TRBD2,TRBJ2-7,TRBV7-2,CASSRTSDDSYEQYF
TRBD2,TRBJ2-2,TRBV12-3/TRBV12-4,CASTGLARTGELFF
-,TRBJ2-2,TRBV24-1,CATSSISGTNTGELFF
TRBD2,TRBJ2-2,TRBV5-1,CASSGLGHRAELFF
-,TRBJ2-1,TRBV6-1,CASSVTRRVSYTEQFF
TRBD1,TRBJ2-1,TRBV5-5,CASSLTGQEYNEQFF
-,TRBJ2-5,TRBV15,CATSREARETQYF
TRBD1,TRBJ1-2,TRBV6-5,CASSYRGPSYGYTF
TRBD2,TRBJ2-1,TRBV5-1,CASSPGVAGANEQFF
-,TRBJ2-5,TRBV20-1,CSARDSRRGWAETQYF
-,TRBJ2-3,TRBV20-1,CSASSGGEADTQYF
TRBD2,TRBJ2-1,TRBV7-3,CASSLSPGTSGRAWGNEQFF
TRBD2,TRBJ2-1,TRBV20-1,CSADDGGGSYNEQFF
-,TRBJ2-1,TRBV12-3/TRBV12-4,CASRTRGLSSNEQFF
-,TRBJ2-6,TRBV10-3,CAIGSGANVLTF
TRBD1,TRBJ2-7,TRBV29-1,CSVVTPDRGYEQYF
-,TRBJ2-1,TRBV12-5,CASGHLVSSEQFF
TRBD2,TRBJ2-7,TRBV7-9,CASSLKAGATLDEQYF
TRBD1,TRBJ1-6,TRBV27,CASRPTGTGSSPLHF
TRBD1,TRBJ1-1,TRBV15,CATSRVPGQGGTEAFF
TRBD2,TRBJ2-2,TRBV20-1,CSAREREGRGTGELFF
TRBD2,TRBJ2-7,TRBV7-8,CASSSPGLGDREQYF
TRBD1,TRBJ2-5,TRBV20-1,CSANNRGREPLGETQYF
TRBD1,TRBJ1-4,TRBV7-9,CASRDRLKEKLFF
TRBD2,TRBJ2-7,TRBV11-2,CASSLTRTGTRKYEQYF
TRBD2,TRBJ2-2,TRBV15,CATSTQREGRGELFF
-,TRBJ2-7,TRBV6-2/TRBV6-3,CASSEMTSRVTYEQYF
-,TRBJ1-5,TRBV4-3,CASSQDARGNQPQHF
-,TRBJ1-2,TRBV24-1,CATSDRDGKDGYTF